These T cell receptor beta chains were read from a single sample in a study of blood T cell repertoires in COVID-19. Using immunoSEQ multiplex PCR, the repertoire was profiled, and TCRdb retains in-frame clones only, with some absent. The sample carries 150,000 or so clones, 84% recorded once. Sequenced input: peripheral blood. The source is a woman aged 45-65 years with acute or convalescent COVID-19. Both conserved end residues are part of each CDR3. A D gene is named only where the DNA matches it firmly. Size tells how often a clone was seen (once, few, many) or the class of an expanded clone, and some rows leave it out.

J gene: TRBJ2-3; D gene: TRBD2; clone size: -; CDR3 length: 15; V gene: TRBV20-1; CDR3 DNA: TGCAGTGCTAGTCGAGCGGGGGGGCTCTCGGATACGCAGTATTTT; CDR3 protein: CSASRAGGLSDTQYF
J gene: TRBJ1-1; D gene: TRBD1; clone size: -; CDR3 length: 15; V gene: TRBV15; CDR3 DNA: TGTGCCACCAGCAGAGGACAGGGTAGCGGCACTGAAGCTTTCTTT; CDR3 protein: CATSRGQGSGTEAFF
J gene: TRBJ1-2; D gene: TRBD1; clone size: -; CDR3 length: 14; V gene: TRBV7-8; CDR3 DNA: TGTGCCAGCAGCTTGAGTGAGGGGGCGCGGGGCTACACCTTC; CDR3 protein: CASSLSEGARGYTF
J gene: TRBJ2-5; D gene: -; clone size: -; CDR3 length: 14; V gene: TRBV7-2; CDR3 DNA: TGTGCCAGCAGCTCACCCCCCGGGGGACAGACCCAGTACTTC; CDR3 protein: CASSSPPGGQTQYF
J gene: TRBJ1-4; D gene: -; clone size: -; CDR3 length: 12; V gene: TRBV29-1; CDR3 DNA: TGCAGCGTTGGAGGGACACCTGAAAAACTGTTTTTT; CDR3 protein: CSVGGTPEKLFF
J gene: TRBJ2-1; D gene: TRBD2; clone size: -; CDR3 length: 15; V gene: TRBV5-6; CDR3 DNA: TGTGCCAGCAGCTTGGGGACTAGCTCCTACAATGAGCAGTTCTTC; CDR3 protein: CASSLGTSSYNEQFF
J gene: TRBJ2-6; D gene: -; clone size: -; CDR3 length: 16; V gene: TRBV7-8; CDR3 DNA: TGTGCCAGCAGCGAGCGACTGACTTCTGGGGCCAACGTCCTGACTTTC; CDR3 protein: CASSERLTSGANVLTF
J gene: TRBJ2-7; D gene: TRBD1; clone size: many; CDR3 length: 14; V gene: TRBV25-1; CDR3 DNA: TGTGCCAGCAGTGAAAGGACAGGGTCGCAAGGGCAGTACTTC; CDR3 protein: CASSERTGSQGQYF
J gene: TRBJ1-2; D gene: -; clone size: once; CDR3 length: 15; V gene: TRBV3-1/TRBV3-2; CDR3 DNA: TGTGCCAGCAGCAAGGGGGACGGTGCTAACTATGGCTACACCTTC; CDR3 protein: CASSKGDGANYGYTF
J gene: TRBJ1-2; D gene: TRBD1; clone size: -; CDR3 length: 13; V gene: TRBV27; CDR3 DNA: TGTGCCAGCGCCACCGGGACAGGGGGTGGCTACACCTTC; CDR3 protein: CASATGTGGGYTF
J gene: TRBJ1-2; D gene: TRBD1; clone size: -; CDR3 length: 12; V gene: TRBV3-1/TRBV3-2; CDR3 DNA: TGTGCCAGCAGCGGACAGGGCTTTGGCTACACCTTC; CDR3 protein: CASSGQGFGYTF
J gene: TRBJ1-5; D gene: TRBD1; clone size: -; CDR3 length: 13; V gene: TRBV2; CDR3 DNA: TGTGCCAGCACTACAGGGGTCGGTCAGCCCCAGCATTTT; CDR3 protein: CASTTGVGQPQHF
J gene: TRBJ1-6; D gene: -; clone size: -; CDR3 length: 12; V gene: TRBV6-2/TRBV6-3; CDR3 DNA: TGTGCCAGCAGTTACTATGAGGGAACCCTCCACTTT; CDR3 protein: CASSYYEGTLHF
J gene: TRBJ2-3; D gene: -; clone size: -; CDR3 length: 13; V gene: TRBV7-2; CDR3 DNA: TGTGCCAGCAGCTCCAATTCTCCGAGGACGCAGTATTTT; CDR3 protein: CASSSNSPRTQYF
J gene: TRBJ2-5; D gene: TRBD1; clone size: -; CDR3 length: 14; V gene: TRBV7-9; CDR3 DNA: TGTGCCAGCAGCGCCTGGACAGGGGCAGAGACCCAGTACTTC; CDR3 protein: CASSAWTGAETQYF